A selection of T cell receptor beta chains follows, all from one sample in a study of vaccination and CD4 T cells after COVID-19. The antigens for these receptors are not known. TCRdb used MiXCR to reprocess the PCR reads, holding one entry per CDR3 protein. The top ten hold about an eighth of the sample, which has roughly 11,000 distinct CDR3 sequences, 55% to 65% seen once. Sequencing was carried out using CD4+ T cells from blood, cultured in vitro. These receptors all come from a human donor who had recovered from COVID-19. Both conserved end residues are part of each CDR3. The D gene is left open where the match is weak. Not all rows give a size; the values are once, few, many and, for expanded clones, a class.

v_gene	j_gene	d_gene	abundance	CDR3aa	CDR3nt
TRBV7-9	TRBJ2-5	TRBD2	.	CASSFSLAGQETQYF	TGTGCCAGCAGCTTTTCTCTAGCGGGACAAGAGACCCAGTACTTC
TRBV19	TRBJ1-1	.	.	CASSIRGSDTEAFF	TGTGCCAGTAGTATACGGGGATCGGACACTGAAGCTTTCTTT
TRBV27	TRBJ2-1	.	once	CASSYFRPRRGEQFF	TGTGCCAGCAGTTATTTTAGACCTCGACGGGGTGAGCAGTTCTTC
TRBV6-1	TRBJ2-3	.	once	CASSQRTDTQYF	TGTGCCAGCAGTCAGAGGACAGATACGCAGTATTTT
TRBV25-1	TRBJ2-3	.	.	CASSPRGASDTQYF	TGTGCCAGCAGTCCCAGGGGCGCTTCAGATACGCAGTATTTT
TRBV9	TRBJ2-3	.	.	CASSPRPLDTQYF	TGTGCCAGCAGCCCCCGGCCTTTGGATACGCAGTATTTT
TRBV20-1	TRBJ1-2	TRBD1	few	CSARPPGQGKHGYTF	TGCAGTGCTAGACCCCCTGGACAGGGAAAACATGGCTACACCTTC
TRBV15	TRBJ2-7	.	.	CATSRVKRFEIGEQYF	TGTGCCACCAGCAGAGTTAAGCGTTTCGAAATCGGCGAGCAGTACTTC
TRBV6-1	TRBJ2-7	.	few	CASSEGLWQYF	TGTGCCAGCAGTGAAGGACTGTGGCAGTACTTC
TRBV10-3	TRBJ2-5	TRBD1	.	CAISETDRGLQETQYF	TGTGCCATCAGTGAAACGGACAGGGGACTCCAAGAGACCCAGTACTTC
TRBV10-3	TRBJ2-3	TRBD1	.	CAIKGGVDTDTQYF	TGTGCCATCAAAGGGGGCGTGGACACAGATACGCAGTATTTT
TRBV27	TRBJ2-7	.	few	CASSFRGLSREEQYF	TGTGCCAGCAGTTTTCGGGGGCTGTCTCGGGAAGAGCAGTACTTC
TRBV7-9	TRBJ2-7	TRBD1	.	CARSAPGTGSYEQYF	TGTGCCCGCAGCGCTCCCGGGACAGGTTCCTACGAGCAGTACTTC
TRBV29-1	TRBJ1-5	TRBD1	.	CSVVEGAINQPQHF	TGCAGCGTTGTAGAGGGGGCTATAAATCAGCCCCAGCATTTT
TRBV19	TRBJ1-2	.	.	CATSNTGNYGYTF	TGTGCCACCTCGAACACAGGGAACTATGGCTACACCTTC
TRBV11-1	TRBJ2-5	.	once	CASSTRTLTTQYF	TGTGCCAGCAGCACTAGAACTTTGACGACCCAGTACTTC
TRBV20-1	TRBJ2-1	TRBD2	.	CSARAASGRRYNEQFF	TGCAGTGCTAGGGCGGCGAGCGGGAGGCGTTACAATGAGCAGTTCTTC
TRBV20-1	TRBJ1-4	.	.	CSAPTSGEDEKLFF	TGCAGTGCACCGACCTCAGGGGAGGATGAAAAACTGTTTTTT
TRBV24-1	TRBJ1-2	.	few	CATSLQGRYTF	TGTGCCACCAGTTTACAGGGCCGCTACACCTTC
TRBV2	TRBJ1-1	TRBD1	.	CASSGSGGATEAFF	TGTGCCAGCAGTGGGTCAGGGGGCGCGACTGAAGCTTTCTTT
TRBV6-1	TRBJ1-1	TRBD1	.	CASSVTGATEAFF	TGTGCCAGCAGTGTAACAGGGGCCACTGAAGCTTTCTTT
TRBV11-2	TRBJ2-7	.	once	CASRLTQGYEQYF	TGTGCCAGCAGACTAACCCAAGGGTACGAGCAGTACTTC
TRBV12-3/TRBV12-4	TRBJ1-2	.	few	CASSFSSYGYTF	TGTGCCAGCAGTTTTAGCTCCTATGGCTACACCTTC
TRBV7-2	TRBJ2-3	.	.	CASSFSSFTDTQYF	TGTGCCAGCAGCTTTAGTAGTTTCACAGATACGCAGTATTTT
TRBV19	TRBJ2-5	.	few	CASTSGASQETQYF	TGTGCCAGTACCTCTGGGGCTTCTCAAGAGACCCAGTACTTC
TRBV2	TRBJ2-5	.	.	CASRQQETQYF	TGTGCCAGCAGACAGCAAGAGACCCAGTACTTC
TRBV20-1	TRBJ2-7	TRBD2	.	CSARGLASRYEQYF	TGCAGTGCTAGAGGACTAGCGTCGAGGTATGAGCAGTACTTC
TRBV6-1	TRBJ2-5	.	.	CASSELFSTGLGTQYF	TGTGCCAGCAGTGAATTGTTCTCTACCGGGCTGGGGACCCAGTACTTC
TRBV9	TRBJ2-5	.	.	CASSRLKGQGQETQYF	TGTGCCAGCAGCCGTTTAAAGGGTCAGGGGCAAGAGACCCAGTACTTC
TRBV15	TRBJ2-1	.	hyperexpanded	CATSLELRLNEQFF	TGTGCCACCAGCTTGGAGCTTCGGCTTAATGAGCAGTTCTTC
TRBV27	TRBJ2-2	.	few	CASSPQGARTGELFF	TGTGCCAGCAGTCCCCAAGGGGCGAGGACCGGGGAGCTGTTTTTT
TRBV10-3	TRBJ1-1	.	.	CAISGGGINTEAFF	TGTGCCATCAGTGGAGGCGGTATAAACACTGAAGCTTTCTTT
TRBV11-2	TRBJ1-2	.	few	CASSLGGRGSGYTF	TGTGCCAGCAGCTTAGGGGGACGGGGGAGCGGCTACACCTTC
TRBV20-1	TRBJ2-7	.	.	CSVNHSGPNYEQYF	TGCAGCGTTAACCATAGCGGACCTAACTACGAGCAGTACTTC
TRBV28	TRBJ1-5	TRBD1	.	CASNFRDRSNQPQHF	TGTGCCAGCAACTTCCGGGACAGGAGCAATCAGCCCCAGCATTTT
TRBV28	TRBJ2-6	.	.	CASNQQPSISGANVLTF	TGTGCCAGCAACCAACAGCCCAGCATCTCTGGGGCCAACGTCCTGACTTTC